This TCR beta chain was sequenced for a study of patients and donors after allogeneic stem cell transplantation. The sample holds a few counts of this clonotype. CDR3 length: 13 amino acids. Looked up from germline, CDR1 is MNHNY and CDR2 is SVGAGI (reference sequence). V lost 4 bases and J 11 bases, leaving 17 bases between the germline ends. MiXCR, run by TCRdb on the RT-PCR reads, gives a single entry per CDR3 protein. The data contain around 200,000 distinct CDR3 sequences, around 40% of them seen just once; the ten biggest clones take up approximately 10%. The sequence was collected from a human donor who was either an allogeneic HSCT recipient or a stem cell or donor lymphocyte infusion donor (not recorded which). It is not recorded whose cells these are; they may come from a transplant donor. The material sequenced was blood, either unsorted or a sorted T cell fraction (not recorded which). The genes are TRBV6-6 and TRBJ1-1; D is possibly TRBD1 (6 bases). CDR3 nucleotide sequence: TGTGCCAGCAGTTTACGAGGTCGGGGGCGCGCTTTCTTT. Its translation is CASSLRGRGRAFF.